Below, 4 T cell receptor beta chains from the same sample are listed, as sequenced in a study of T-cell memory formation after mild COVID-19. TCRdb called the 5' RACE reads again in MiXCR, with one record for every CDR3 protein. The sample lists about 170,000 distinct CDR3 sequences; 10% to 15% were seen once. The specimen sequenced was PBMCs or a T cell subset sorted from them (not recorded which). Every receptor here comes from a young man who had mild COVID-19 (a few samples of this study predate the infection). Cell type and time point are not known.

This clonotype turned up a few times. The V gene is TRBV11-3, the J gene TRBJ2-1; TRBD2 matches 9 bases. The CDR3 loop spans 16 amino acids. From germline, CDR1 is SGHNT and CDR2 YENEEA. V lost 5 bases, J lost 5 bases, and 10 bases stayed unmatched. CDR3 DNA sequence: TGTGCCAGCAGCCGAACCGGACTAGCGCTTAACAATGAGCAGTTCTTC. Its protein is CASSRTGLALNNEQFF.

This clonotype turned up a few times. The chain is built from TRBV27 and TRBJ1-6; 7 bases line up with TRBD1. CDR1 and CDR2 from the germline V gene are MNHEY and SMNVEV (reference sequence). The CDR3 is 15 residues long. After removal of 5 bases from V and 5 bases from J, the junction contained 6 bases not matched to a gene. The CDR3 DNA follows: TGTGCCAGCAGTGTGACAGGGCCCCATAATTCACCCCTCCACTTT. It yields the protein CASSVTGPHNSPLHF.

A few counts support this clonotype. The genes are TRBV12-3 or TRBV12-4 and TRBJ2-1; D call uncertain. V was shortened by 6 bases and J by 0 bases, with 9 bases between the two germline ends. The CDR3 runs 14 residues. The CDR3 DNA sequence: TGTGCCAGCAGATCATTCACCTCCTACAATGAGCAGTTCTTC. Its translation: CASRSFTSYNEQFF.

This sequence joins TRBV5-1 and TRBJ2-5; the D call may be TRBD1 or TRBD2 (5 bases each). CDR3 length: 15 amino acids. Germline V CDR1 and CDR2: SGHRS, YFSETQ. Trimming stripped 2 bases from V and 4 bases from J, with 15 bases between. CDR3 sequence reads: CASSFGASRGETQYF. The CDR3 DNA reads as TGCGCCAGCAGCTTCGGGGCTTCACGGGGAGAGACCCAGTACTTC. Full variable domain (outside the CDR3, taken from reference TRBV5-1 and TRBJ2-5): KAGVTQTPRYLIKTRGQQVTLSCSPISGHRSVSWYQQTPGQGLQFLFEYFSETQRNKGNFPGRFSGRQFSNSRSEMNVSTLELGDSALYLCASSFGASRGETQYFGPGTRLLVL.